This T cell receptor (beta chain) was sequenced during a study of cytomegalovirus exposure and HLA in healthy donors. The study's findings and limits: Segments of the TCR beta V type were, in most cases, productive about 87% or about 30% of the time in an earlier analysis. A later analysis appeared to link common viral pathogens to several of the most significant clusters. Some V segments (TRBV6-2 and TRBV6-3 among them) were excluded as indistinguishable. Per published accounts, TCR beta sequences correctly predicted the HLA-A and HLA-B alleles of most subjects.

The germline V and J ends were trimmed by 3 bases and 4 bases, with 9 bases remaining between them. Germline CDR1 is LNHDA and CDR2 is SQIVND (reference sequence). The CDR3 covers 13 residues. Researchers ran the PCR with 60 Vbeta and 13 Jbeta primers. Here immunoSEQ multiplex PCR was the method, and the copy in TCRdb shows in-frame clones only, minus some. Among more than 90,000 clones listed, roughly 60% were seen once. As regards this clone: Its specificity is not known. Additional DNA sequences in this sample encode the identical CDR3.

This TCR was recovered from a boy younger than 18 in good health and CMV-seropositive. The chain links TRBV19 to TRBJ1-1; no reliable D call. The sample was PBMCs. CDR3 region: CASSIEGSTEAFF. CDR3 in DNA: TGTGCCAGTAGTATTGAGGGATCCACTGAAGCTTTCTTT.